This T cell receptor (beta chain) stems from a study of glioma-infiltrating T cells. Trimming removed 5 bases at V and 2 bases at J, with 17 bases between. There are 16 residues in the CDR3. Per germline, CDR1 MNHNS and CDR2 SASEGT. Using RNA template, CDR3s of TCR alpha and beta were amplified with iRepertoire arm-PCR. In TCRdb, the multiplex PCR reads were re-called with MiXCR into one record per CDR3 protein. This sample has roughly 200,000 distinct CDR3 sequences, with over 30% found just once. This clonotype has ten or more counts. This TCR came from a human donor with low-grade glioma or glioblastoma, undergoing nonglioma brain surgery, or in good health (not recorded which). The chain is built from TRBV6-1 and TRBJ2-3; the D gene could be TRBD1 or TRBD2 (5 bases each). The sample was glioma tissue, nonneoplastic brain tissue, or PBMCs (not recorded which). CDR3: CASSPGRTPSTDTQYF. As DNA, the CDR3 is TGTGCCAGCAGTCCAGGGCGGACTCCTTCCACAGATACGCAGTATTTT.